The source of this T cell receptor (beta chain) is a study of T cells in Graves' hyperthyroidism and ophthalmopathy (dated by TCRdb to between 2017 and 2020). Looking at the study overall: Peripheral blood was collected at initial diagnosis, before any treatment. The roughly 90 discovery patients were divided at random into training and test sets in a 7:3 ratio. Prospective prediction of ophthalmopathy was tested in an independent validation cohort consisting of 18 to 20 hyperthyroidism patients and some 17 patients who later progressed to ophthalmopathy. In addition, the study compared T-cell repertoires in thyroid tissue and in blood from about 6 Graves' hyperthyroidism patients. The paper reports TCR Vbeta CDR3 sequencing of some 140 peripheral blood samples: around 45 ophthalmopathy, some 80 hyperthyroidism and around 17 progressor patients. After blood sampling, hyperthyroidism patients were treated with methimazole at a starting dose of 30 mg daily, and ophthalmopathy patients were treated with high-dose intravenous methylprednisolone. To identify TCR V-J signatures that set the groups apart, the researchers used a discovery cohort of 100 patients, made up of approximately 43 with Graves' ophthalmopathy and 55 to 65 with stable Graves' hyperthyroidism. What the study reported, not specific to this receptor: A model built on a 13 V-J signature distinguished ophthalmopathy from stable hyperthyroidism, reaching 87.88% sensitivity and about 81% specificity in cross-validation and 80%/75% in testing. Most expanded thyroid clonotypes (frequency above 0.001) were also found in blood, which suggests that blood repertoires may mirror thyroid immune responses. In validation, progression to ophthalmopathy was predicted by the model with 55% to 71% sensitivity and roughly 72% specificity, a median of 6.5 months before onset. No statistical method was used to fix the sample size in advance, and group allocation was not hidden from the investigators.

Counted from cysteine to phenylalanine, this CDR3 has 16 amino acids. The DNA shown is the 48-base CDR3, in frame from base 1. Trimmed from V: 6 bases; trimmed from J: 1 base; junction bases lacking a gene match: 9. From a lookup of the germline V gene, CDR1 and CDR2 are MNHEY and SVGEGT. This clonotype was seen at least ten times. The specificity of this receptor is unknown. No base quality information exists; no much larger clone differs at one position. The TCR beta CDR3 regions were amplified from RNA transcripts. The TCR CDR3 was subjected to a first round of RT-PCR using the HTBI primer set and the Qiagen OneStep RT-PCR kit. Libraries were constructed in a second round of multiplex PCR, after which size selection and purification were performed. The libraries were sequenced on an Illumina HiSeq2000 using paired-end 100 bp reads. As for the authors' bioinformatics: SOAPnuke was used to process the raw data, throwing out any read that contained adapters or uncalled bases, had a mean Phred below 15, or lacked an exact constant-primer or identifier match. COPE v1.2.5 was used to merge the high-quality paired reads, and each unique nucleotide sequence was defined as a clonotype. MiTCR v1.1 was used to align clonotypes to the IMGT TRBV, TRBD and TRBJ reference segments. The analysis included only V-J combinations with a frequency above 0.0001, which together covered 99% to 99.2% of the repertoires. The TCS score was defined as the ratio of F50 (clonal expansion) to E x V (chaos), calculated using BLOSUM62-based TCRdist between CDR3 peptides within each V-J. Welch's t-statistics and random forest reduced around 510 V-J features to about 13, which were used in a naive Bayes classifier (R e1071). TCRdb passed the public sequencing reads through fastp at Q25 and MiXCR, retaining productive beta sequences. Each CDR3 protein gets just one entry, which takes the most common genes and DNA from the rows behind it. TCRdb's processing, not the study's, gives the V and J calls here. This sample has 500,000 or so distinct CDR3 sequences in its table, and over 15% of those were observed once. The ten largest clones take up under 20% of the sample.

Ophthalmopathy patients had moderately to severely active disease, with a Clinical Activity Score of 3 or more, a NOSPECS grade of 4 or more, and a disease duration of less than 3 months. Exclusion was applied to patients with uncontrolled infections, other autoimmune diseases, pregnancy or lactation. Clinical symptoms, serum thyroxine and TRAb, thyroid ultrasound, and orbital computed tomography formed the basis for the diagnoses. Ficoll-Paque density gradient centrifugation was used to isolate PBMCs from approximately 11 ml of fresh peripheral blood. Total RNA was extracted using Trizol reagent, and RNA quality was assessed on an Agilent 2100 Bioanalyzer.

The chain links TRBV6-2 or TRBV6-3 with TRBJ1-1; 9 of the junction bases match TRBD1. Sample: blood. The source is a woman younger than 35 with Graves' ophthalmopathy. CDR3 loop: CASSLGQGYSNTEAFF. The sequenced DNA is TGTGCCAGCAGCTTGGGACAGGGTTATTCGAACACTGAAGCTTTCTTT.